Reported below is one T cell receptor (beta chain). The repertoire was sequenced with immunoSEQ multiplex PCR; TCRdb's copy has only in-frame clones and lacks some. The top ten clones hold under 15% of a sample with around 170,000 clones, approximately 79% of them seen once. The data are from a study of blood T cell repertoires in COVID-19. What was sequenced was peripheral blood. This receptor was taken from a man aged 30 to 45 with active or convalescent COVID-19.

CDR3 sequence: CASSIRQGDQPQHF. The CDR3 DNA follows: TGTGCCAGTAGTATACGACAGGGGGATCAGCCCCAGCATTTT. The V and J genes are TRBV19 and TRBJ1-5; 9 bases are shared with TRBD1. The germline V gene encodes CDR1 LNHDA and CDR2 SQIVND (reference sequence). The CDR3 covers 14 residues. The J segment lost 5 bases and the V segment lost 2 bases, leaving 1 base of the junction unmatched.